A single sample is the source of the 9 T cell receptor beta chains below, sequenced in a study of T cell responses to AZD1222 COVID-19 vaccine. Using immunoSEQ multiplex PCR, the repertoire was profiled, and TCRdb retains in-frame clones only, with some absent. This sample has about 120,000 clones, with 93% found just once. This specimen consisted of peripheral blood, obtained 28 days after the second AZD1222 dose. These receptors originate from an adult who received the AZD1222 COVID-19 vaccine.

The rearrangement uses TRBV15 and TRBJ1-2; D unclear. The CDR3 length is 13 residues. The germline gives CDR1 LNHNV, CDR2 YYDKDF (reference sequence). The V and J ends lost 6 bases and 4 bases respectively, with 12 bases between them. The CDR3 bases are TGTGCCACCAGTCACGTAGAAGCCTATGGCTACACCTTC. Its translation: CATSHVEAYGYTF.

For the CDR3, the DNA is TGTGCCATCAGTGAGGGAATAGCGGGAGCCCACAATGAGCAGTTCTTC. Its translation: CAISEGIAGAHNEQFF. The V gene is TRBV10-3, the J gene TRBJ2-1, with 9 bases matching TRBD2. Looked up from germline, CDR1 is ENHRY and CDR2 is SYGVKD. Trimming at V came to 2 bases and at J to 5 bases, leaving 7 bases not matched to a gene. The CDR3 is 16 residues long.

This CDR3 reads CASSPGTSGKNIQYF. The CDR3 nucleotides read TGTGCCAGCAGTCCCGGGACTAGCGGCAAAAACATTCAGTACTTC. The chain has TRBV27 and TRBJ2-4; 11 bases map to TRBD2. Unmatched junction bases numbered 3, after V lost 5 bases and J lost 3 bases. CDR1 is MNHEY, CDR2 SMNVEV, per germline (reference sequence). The CDR3 covers 15 residues.

The rearrangement joins TRBV18 to TRBJ2-5; D is unclear. Germline V CDR1 and CDR2: KGHSH, LQKENI. The ends were cut back, 6 bases at V and 5 bases at J, with 13 bases in the middle. The CDR3 has 13 residues. CDR3 sequence (DNA): TGTGCCAGCTCCACATTAATGAGCGAGACCCAGTACTTC. Protein: CASSTLMSETQYF.

The gene calls are TRBV5-1 and TRBJ1-1; D ambiguous. CDR1 is SGHRS, CDR2 YFSETQ, per germline. The CDR3 is 13 residues long. V lost 3 bases, J lost 3 bases, and 9 bases lay in between. CDR3 protein: CASSSERYTEAFF. As DNA, the CDR3 is TGCGCCAGCAGCTCGGAGAGGTACACTGAAGCTTTCTTT. The whole variable domain, remainder taken from reference TRBV5-1 and TRBJ1-1, is KAGVTQTPRYLIKTRGQQVTLSCSPISGHRSVSWYQQTPGQGLQFLFEYFSETQRNKGNFPGRFSGRQFSNSRSEMNVSTLELGDSALYLCASSSERYTEAFFGQGTRLTVV.

This clone came up a few times. The chain links TRBV27 to TRBJ1-5; no clear D gene. The V end was cut by 5 bases, the J end by 5 bases, with 10 bases between. The CDR3 runs 13 residues. CDR1 and CDR2 from the germline V gene are MNHEY and SMNVEV (reference sequence). This CDR3 is CASSLGYYQPQHF. DNA for the CDR3: TGTGCCAGCAGTCTAGGGTATTATCAGCCCCAGCATTTT.

The V and J genes are TRBV18 and TRBJ1-1, with 7 bases aligning to TRBD1. Unmatched junction bases numbered 9, after V lost 2 bases and J lost 0 bases. The CDR3 covers 17 residues. CDR1 KGHSH and CDR2 LQKENI come from the germline V gene. The CDR3 nucleotides are TGTGCCAGCTCACCAAGGGTGGCAGGGGGGATGAACACTGAAGCTTTCTTT. The encoded protein is CASSPRVAGGMNTEAFF.

The gene calls are TRBV6-5 and TRBJ1-2; 7 bases agree with TRBD1. In germline, CDR1 is MNHEY, CDR2 SVGAGI. The V and J ends lost 7 bases and 5 bases, in that order; junction bases with no gene match: 4. The CDR3 is made up of 12 amino acids. CDR3 bases: TGTGCCAGCACCCAGGGGGGTTATGGCTACACCTTC. This gives the protein CASTQGGYGYTF.

The chain is built from TRBV7-8 and TRBJ2-1; D is undetermined. The V gene lost 2 bases and the J gene lost 6 bases, with 14 bases spanning the gap. The CDR3 has 15 residues. Germline CDR1 reads SGHVS; CDR2 reads FQNEAQ. CDR3 DNA sequence: TGTGCCAGCAGCTTACGGCTGGCTTCGGGCAATGAGCAGTTCTTC. Its translation is CASSLRLASGNEQFF.